Included here is one T cell receptor beta chain sequence, with context. At one of its ends the junction is not consistent with the germline gene, which may arise from a read error. The data belong to a study of blood T cell repertoires in COVID-19. CDR3 size: 11 residues. Germline V gene data show CDR1 as SNHLY and CDR2 as FYNNEI. Per the original data handling: Cell counts per sample came from amplifying reference gene primers. Using immunoSEQ multiplex PCR, the repertoire was profiled, and TCRdb retains in-frame clones only, with some absent. Clone size and the V and J calls come from that table; the DNA yielded D and trimming. The table has around 300,000 clones, 70% to 90% seen once. Seattle participants joined during active infection and were tracked over time.

This clonotype was sampled from a woman between 45 and 60 years old with COVID-19, enrolled during active disease. The sequenced sample was peripheral blood. V and J are TRBV2 and TRBJ2-1; the D gene is possibly TRBD1 (6 bases). CDR3 coding DNA: TGTGCCAGCAGTGAAAGGACAGCAGGGCTCTTC. This sequence encodes CASSERTAGLF.